A selection of T cell receptor beta chains follows, all from one sample in a study of circulating CD8 cells and anti-PD-1 response in melanoma. TCRdb called the reads again in MiXCR, with one record for every CDR3 protein. This sample yields over 950 distinct CDR3 sequences, of which 7.6% are seen a single time; roughly 10% belongs to the top ten. The source material was CD8+ T cells from PBMCs, sampled at baseline or after one month of anti-PD-1 therapy (not recorded which). All receptors derive from a human donor with melanoma. The CDR3 runs from the conserved cysteine through the conserved F or W. The order of the fields is clone size, V gene, CDR3 protein. Size values are once, few and many counts, or a class for expanded clones, and some rows have none.

clone_size: medium-sized; v_call: TRBV29-1; cdr3_aa: CSVEDVSSYNEQFF
clone_size: medium-sized; v_call: TRBV4-2; cdr3_aa: CASSVSGGATDTQYF
clone_size: medium-sized; v_call: TRBV25-1; cdr3_aa: CASSQRSSNQPQHF
clone_size: large; v_call: TRBV21-1; cdr3_aa: CASSLTGGPNTEAFF
clone_size: few; v_call: TRBV28; cdr3_aa: CACDTYYSNQPQHF
clone_size: medium-sized; v_call: TRBV7-9; cdr3_aa: CASSPASGGVDEQYF
clone_size: medium-sized; v_call: TRBV29-1; cdr3_aa: CSVVGLDGTDTQYF
clone_size: few; v_call: TRBV28; cdr3_aa: CASSLSGPRENEQFF
clone_size: large; v_call: TRBV19; cdr3_aa: CASSPRTGIRSGANVLTF
clone_size: medium-sized; v_call: TRBV4-1; cdr3_aa: CASSQGQGNTGELFF
clone_size: medium-sized; v_call: TRBV5-6; cdr3_aa: CASSPAPLGNQPQHF
clone_size: large; v_call: TRBV3-1; cdr3_aa: CASGVLAGALMNTGELFF
clone_size: large; v_call: TRBV2; cdr3_aa: CAGEGTDTQYF
clone_size: large; v_call: TRBV24-1; cdr3_aa: CATSDLPSNQPQHF
clone_size: .; v_call: TRBV12-3/TRBV12-4; cdr3_aa: CASTLGGNTIYF
clone_size: once; v_call: TRBV7-9; cdr3_aa: CASSLGTYNEQFF
clone_size: large; v_call: TRBV7-3; cdr3_aa: CASSLWGGLAETQYF
clone_size: large; v_call: TRBV6-1; cdr3_aa: CASSEATGGNSPLHF
clone_size: .; v_call: TRBV21-1; cdr3_aa: CASSIPSGGIRITTDTQYF
clone_size: .; v_call: TRBV12-3/TRBV12-4; cdr3_aa: CASTPLGRGPNSGELFF
clone_size: large; v_call: TRBV4-2; cdr3_aa: CASSQEVSVDYEQYF
clone_size: once; v_call: TRBV19; cdr3_aa: CASSIDPGTPFYEQYF
clone_size: .; v_call: TRBV9; cdr3_aa: CANSVVGGGERFF
clone_size: medium-sized; v_call: TRBV7-8; cdr3_aa: CASSPGQGEADTQYF
clone_size: large; v_call: TRBV19; cdr3_aa: CASTQTGTTYNEQFF
clone_size: large; v_call: TRBV6-4; cdr3_aa: CASSDGTSTDTQYF
clone_size: medium-sized; v_call: TRBV30; cdr3_aa: CAWTAGGYGYTF
clone_size: medium-sized; v_call: TRBV2; cdr3_aa: CASIFGTGAYEQYF
clone_size: large; v_call: TRBV27; cdr3_aa: CASSSLNSYEQYF
clone_size: large; v_call: TRBV24-1; cdr3_aa: CATSDLGEETQYF
clone_size: medium-sized; v_call: TRBV4-2; cdr3_aa: CASSQGTSGDSYEQYF
clone_size: large; v_call: TRBV19; cdr3_aa: CASTWGTYNEQFF
clone_size: medium-sized; v_call: TRBV19; cdr3_aa: CASIAGPGGTEAFF
clone_size: medium-sized; v_call: TRBV6-1; cdr3_aa: CASSELVRISYEQYF
clone_size: large; v_call: TRBV5-4; cdr3_aa: CASSQGGYNEQFF
clone_size: medium-sized; v_call: TRBV5-1; cdr3_aa: CASSPDTDTQYF
clone_size: large; v_call: TRBV6-1; cdr3_aa: CASSEGDSGANVLTF
clone_size: once; v_call: TRBV9; cdr3_aa: CASSSPGQGRETQHF
clone_size: medium-sized; v_call: TRBV28; cdr3_aa: CASSLSTSGPNTGELFF
clone_size: medium-sized; v_call: TRBV10-3; cdr3_aa: CAQSQGRGTEAFF
clone_size: medium-sized; v_call: TRBV6-2/TRBV6-3; cdr3_aa: CASSLGQGAPGELFF
clone_size: few; v_call: TRBV19; cdr3_aa: CASTPLGAQTDTQYF
clone_size: large; v_call: TRBV27; cdr3_aa: CASSPLSPTEAFF
clone_size: medium-sized; v_call: TRBV20-1; cdr3_aa: CSARDEGGAYNSPLHF
clone_size: medium-sized; v_call: TRBV7-9; cdr3_aa: CASSQDRGDWDTQYF
clone_size: few; v_call: TRBV19; cdr3_aa: CASATGAGGYTF
clone_size: large; v_call: TRBV19; cdr3_aa: CASSSTGGSYEQYF
clone_size: large; v_call: TRBV24-1; cdr3_aa: CATSDTGQAKNEQFF
clone_size: large; v_call: TRBV4-1; cdr3_aa: CASSPRGHMDRDGTDTQYF
clone_size: medium-sized; v_call: TRBV2; cdr3_aa: CASMQFTGELFF
clone_size: medium-sized; v_call: TRBV14; cdr3_aa: CASSGDSTDTQYF
clone_size: .; v_call: TRBV2; cdr3_aa: CASQGQGLNTEAFF
clone_size: large; v_call: TRBV7-2; cdr3_aa: CASSVGLAGGYEQYF
clone_size: large; v_call: TRBV10-3; cdr3_aa: CAIRPGQGQETQYF
clone_size: medium-sized; v_call: TRBV4-1; cdr3_aa: CASSLLPGGVGGFSNQPQHF
clone_size: medium-sized; v_call: TRBV27; cdr3_aa: CASSGAGTAYHTEAFF